Listed here are 22 T cell receptor beta chains from one sample, sequenced in a study of low-dose radiotherapy and immunotherapy resistance in tumors. TRAV- and TRBV-specific primers primed first-strand cDNA, covering alpha and beta chains. Amplification of TCRs used a constant-region primer and V-primer adapter for around 20 PCR cycles. Via MiXCR, TCRdb re-called the reads, giving one row per CDR3 protein. The table includes approximately 11,000 distinct CDR3 sequences, approximately 51% detected once. Receptor source: a human donor with advanced metastatic prostate, ovarian, gallbladder or colorectal cancer (not recorded which). This table probably holds off-target reads from a library built for another chain.

This clonotype was observed a few times. The V and J genes are TRBV3-1 and TRBJ2-7; D gene unclear. From germline, CDR1 is LGHDT and CDR2 YNNKEL (reference sequence). The CDR3 spans 13 residues. The V end lost 4 bases, the J end lost 4 bases, and 11 bases lay between the germline ends. CDR3 nucleotide sequence: TGTGCCAGCAGCCCGGCGTCAGGATACGAGCAGTACTTC. This gives the protein CASSPASGYEQYF.

This clonotype was observed a handful of times. The rearrangement uses TRBV2 and TRBJ2-1; a possible D gene is TRBD1 (6 bases). V gave up 6 bases and J gave up 9 bases, with 15 bases separating them. Germline V lookup: CDR1 SNHLY, CDR2 FYNNEI. The CDR3 runs 13 residues. The CDR3 coding sequence is TGTGCCAGCAGGGCAGGGGCTCGCGTTGAGCAGTTCTTC. Protein: CASRAGARVEQFF.

This clonotype is deemed medium-sized. The chain links TRBV4-1 to TRBJ2-1, with no clear D. CDR3 length: 14 amino acids. Trimming pared 1 base from V and 0 bases from J, leaving 4 bases between. Germline CDR1 and CDR2: MGHRA and YSYEKL. DNA of the CDR3: TGCGCCAGCAGCCAAGGAGCCTCCTACAATGAGCAGTTCTTC. Amino acid sequence: CASSQGASYNEQFF.

This clonotype was seen more than once but under ten times. This sequence joins TRBV6-5 and TRBJ2-1; 10 bases match TRBD2. From germline, CDR1 is MNHEY and CDR2 SVGAGI. V dropped 2 bases and J dropped 6; count of bases not matched to a gene: 10. This CDR3 region has 17 residues. CDR3 amino acids: CASSYQFRAGGLNEQFF. CDR3 in DNA: TGTGCCAGCAGTTACCAGTTTCGAGCGGGGGGGCTCAATGAGCAGTTCTTC.

This clonotype appeared a few times. The V call is TRBV5-3, the J call TRBJ2-5; D might be TRBD2 (6 bases). TRBV5-3 is an open reading frame, and its role is uncertain. This CDR3 contains 14 residues. V was trimmed by 8 bases and J by 9 bases, leaving 23 bases between them. CDR3 region: CASMGLTPPMAQYF. The DNA for the CDR3 is TGTGCCAGCATGGGACTCACACCCCCCATGGCCCAGTACTTC.

This clonotype was observed a handful of times. V usage is TRBV29-1 and J usage is TRBJ2-5; TRBD1 aligns across 7 bases. The CDR3 totals 14 residues. J gave up 5 bases and V 6 bases, and 12 bases lay outside the gene matches. Germline lookup yields CDR1 SQVTM and CDR2 ANQGSEA. As DNA, the CDR3 is TGCAGCGTCGGGACAGTTTCCTATTGGGAGACCCAGTACTTC. The encoded protein is CSVGTVSYWETQYF.

This clonotype was counted between two and nine times. The gene calls are TRBV10-3 and TRBJ2-7; D is unresolved. Between the trimmed V and J ends, which lost 1 base and 7 bases, there was a span of 11 bases. Per the germline V gene, CDR1 is ENHRY and CDR2 is SYGVKD. This CDR3 contains 13 residues. Written as DNA, the CDR3 is TGTGCCATCAGTGAGTATCGGCCGGAGGAGCAGTACTTC. The encoded protein is CAISEYRPEEQYF.

This clonotype was counted a few times. The chain links TRBV7-2 to TRBJ2-1; D is possibly TRBD1 or TRBD2 (5 bases each). The CDR3 consists of 17 residues. Trimming took off 5 bases at V and 4 bases at J, with 21 bases between the two ends. From germline, CDR1 is SGHTA and CDR2 FQGNSA. CDR3 region: CASSRKPGPTAYNEQFF. The DNA for the CDR3 is TGTGCCAGCAGCCGCAAACCGGGACCCACAGCTTACAATGAGCAGTTCTTC.

This chain connects TRBV7-8 to TRBJ2-5; 7 bases match TRBD2. The germline CDR1 and CDR2 sequences are SGHVS and FQNEAQ. This CDR3 contains 15 residues. The V gene end was trimmed by 0 bases and the J gene end by 11 bases; junction bases not matched to a gene: 12. CDR3 sequence: CASSLAGLEMGSQYF. CDR3 coding DNA: TGTGCCAGCAGCTTAGCCGGACTAGAAATGGGAAGTCAGTACTTC.

The chain carries TRBV5-4 and TRBJ1-1; D possibly corresponds to TRBD1 (6 bases). The CDR3 runs 14 residues. Germline CDR1 SGHNT, CDR2 YYREEE (reference sequence). V was cut by 4 bases and J by 0 bases, with 10 bases left in between. The CDR3 sequence is CASSPQGMNTEAFF. CDR3 DNA: TGTGCCAGCAGCCCCCAGGGGATGAACACTGAAGCTTTCTTT.

This rearrangement joins TRBV9 to TRBJ2-3, with TRBD2 identical over 9 bases. Trimming took 0 bases from V and 2 from J; bases not matched to a gene: 1. Germline V gene data show CDR1 as SGDLS and CDR2 as YYNGEE. CDR3 length: 15 residues. Here the CDR3 reads CASSVGGGATDTQYF. The CDR3 DNA reads as TGTGCCAGCAGCGTAGGCGGGGGGGCCACAGATACGCAGTATTTT.

In this sample, this clonotype turned up a few times. The rearrangement uses TRBV5-4 and TRBJ2-7, with D unclear. The CDR3 is 15 amino acids. V lost 5 bases and J 6 bases, leaving 21 bases between the germline ends. Germline CDR1 reads SGHNT; CDR2 reads YYREEE (reference sequence). The CDR3 DNA reads TGTGCCAGCAGACGGATCGGACCAGCCGAGTTCGAGCAGTACTTC. Amino acid sequence: CASRRIGPAEFEQYF.

The CDR3 DNA is TGTGCCAGCAGCTTGTCGGTCTTCACAGATACGCAGTATTTT. This gives the protein CASSLSVFTDTQYF. V gene TRBV5-6 combines with J gene TRBJ2-3, with D unresolved. CDR3 size: 14 residues. Germline CDR1 and CDR2: SGHDT and YYEEEE. The V and J ends lost 1 base and 2 bases respectively, with 8 bases between them.

A word on this clonotype: One junction end does not reproduce the germline sequence, and a read error may be involved. The rearrangement uses TRBV27 and TRBJ1-2, with D unresolved. The CDR3 sequence is 9 residues long. Per germline, CDR1 MNHEY and CDR2 SMNVEV (reference sequence). In DNA, the CDR3 is TGTGCCAGCAGTTCCGGTATCCTCTTC. Translation gives CASSSGILF.

V and J are TRBV7-6 and TRBJ1-4; no firm D call. Germline V lookup: CDR1 SGHVS, CDR2 FNYEAQ. V was pared by 4 bases and J by 0 bases, with 9 bases between. This CDR3 is built from 15 residues. The CDR3 loop reads CASSSRLATNEKLFF. The CDR3 coding sequence is TGTGCCAGCAGCTCCCGCCTTGCAACTAATGAAAAACTGTTTTTT.

This chain links TRBV18 with TRBJ2-7; D not resolved. CDR3 length: 11 amino acids. CDR1 KGHSH and CDR2 LQKENI come from the germline V gene. V was clipped by 8 bases and J by 4 bases, with 9 bases between them. The CDR3 nucleotides read TGTGCCAGCCGTACGGGTTACGAGCAGTACTTC. It is translated as CASRTGYEQYF.

For this clonotype: At one end, the junction sequence differs from germline, possibly due to a read error. This chain joins TRBV7-7 and TRBJ2-2; the D is unclear. The germline V gene has CDR1 SSHAT and CDR2 FNYEAQ (reference sequence). This CDR3 has 13 residues. CDR3 region: CASSLGNTGELFF. The CDR3 coding sequence is TGTGCTAGCAGCTTAGGGAACACCGGGGAGCTGTTTTTT. Variable domain in full (rest from reference TRBV7-7 and TRBJ2-2): GAGVSQSPRYKVTKRGQDVTLRCDPISSHATLYWYQQALGQGPEFLTYFNYEAQPDKSGLPSDRFSAERPEGSISTLTIQRTEQRDSAMYRCASSLGNTGELFFGEGSRLTVL.

This CDR3 is CASSRWWLALYEQYF. The CDR3, as DNA: TGTGCCAGCAGCCGGTGGTGGCTAGCCCTGTACGAGCAGTACTTC. The chain couples TRBV14 to TRBJ2-7, with a weak D call TRBD2 (5 bases). V lost 4 bases and J lost 4, with 17 bases in between. Germline lookup yields CDR1 SGHDN and CDR2 FVKESK. The CDR3 length is 15 residues.

The chain carries TRBV16 and TRBJ1-2, with D tentatively TRBD1 (6 bases). Germline lookup yields CDR1 KGHSY and CDR2 FQNENV. The germline V and J ends were trimmed by 0 bases and 7 bases, with 15 bases remaining between them. CDR3 length: 15 residues. CDR3 sequence: CASSQSPGGPGGYTF. Written as DNA, the CDR3 is TGTGCCAGCAGCCAATCGCCCGGGGGGCCGGGTGGCTACACCTTC.

This clonotype was counted between two and nine times. The CDR3 here is CASSITGYQPQHF. The CDR3 DNA reads TGTGCCAGTAGTATAACGGGTTATCAGCCCCAGCATTTT. The chain carries TRBV19 and TRBJ1-5; no clear D gene. The CDR3 has 13 amino acids. Germline loops: CDR1 LNHDA, CDR2 SQIVND (reference sequence). The V and J ends lost 2 bases and 5 bases respectively, with 7 bases between them.

This clonotype was seen a handful of times. This chain links TRBV3-1 with TRBJ2-7; D remains ambiguous. Germline V gene sequence: CDR1 LGHDT, CDR2 YNNKEL (reference sequence). This CDR3 comprises 14 residues. V was clipped by 5 bases and J by 0 bases, with 11 bases between them. The CDR3 nucleotides are TGTGCCAGCAGCTCTGCGGCCGCCTCCTACGAGCAGTACTTC. Amino acid sequence: CASSSAAASYEQYF.

The chain employs TRBV6-6 and TRBJ1-1; 9 bases agree with TRBD1. CDR3 size: 13 residues. V was pared by 6 bases and J by 10 bases, with 9 bases of the junction left unmatched. Germline assignment: CDR1 MNHNY and CDR2 SVGAGI (reference sequence). The chain's CDR3 is CASSPGQGGRAFF. CDR3 bases: TGTGCCAGCAGCCCGGGACAGGGAGGTAGAGCTTTCTTT.